This section outlines one T cell receptor (beta chain) sequence together with its context. Time point denoted: pre-treatment sample, taken before nivolumab and TIL therapy. The tumor samples were excised metastases, mostly pleural nodules or supraclavicular lymph nodes. The libraries were made with immunoSEQ v3. TCRdb's table, derived via immunoSEQ multiplex PCR, lists solely in-frame clones and lacks some. The sample yields about 50,000 clones, over 65% seen once. The sample comes from a study of TIL therapy for anti-PD-1-resistant metastatic lung cancer. Sequences were derived from tumor tissue, sampled at baseline. This sequence was found in a person aged 25-85 years with non-small cell lung cancer.

CDR3 region: CASSLRRLAGGSLRELFF. As DNA, the CDR3 is TGTGCCAGCAGTTTACGTCGACTAGCGGGGGGGTCGTTGCGGGAGCTGTTTTTT. This chain joins TRBV28 and TRBJ2-2, with 14 bases fitting TRBD2. The V and J ends lost 2 bases and 9 bases, in that order; junction bases with no gene match: 11. The CDR3 has 18 amino acids. CDR1 is MDHEN, CDR2 SYDVKM, per germline.